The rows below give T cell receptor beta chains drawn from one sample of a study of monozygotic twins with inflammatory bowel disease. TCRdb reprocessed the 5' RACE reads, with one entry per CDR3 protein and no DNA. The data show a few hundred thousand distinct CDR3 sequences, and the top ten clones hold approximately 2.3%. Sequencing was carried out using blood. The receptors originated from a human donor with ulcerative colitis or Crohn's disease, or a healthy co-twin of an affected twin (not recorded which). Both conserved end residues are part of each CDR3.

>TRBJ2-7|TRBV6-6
CASSYSDTYEQYF
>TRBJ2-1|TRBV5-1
CASSVGRPEQFF
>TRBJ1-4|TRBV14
CASSLGGERSEKLFF
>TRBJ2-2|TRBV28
CASSLGRRMNTGELFF
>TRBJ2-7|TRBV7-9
CASGLPQGGEQYF
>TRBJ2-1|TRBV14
CASSHELRGVSEQFF
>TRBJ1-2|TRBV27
CASSFSVPPDEGYTF
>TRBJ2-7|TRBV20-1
CSAPWDRGYEQYF
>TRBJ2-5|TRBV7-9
CASSLSGFQTQYF
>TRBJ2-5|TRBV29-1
CSVDLGRRGETQYF
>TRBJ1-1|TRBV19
CASSMVGGTEAFF
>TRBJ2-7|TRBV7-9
CASSPTGGGYEQYF
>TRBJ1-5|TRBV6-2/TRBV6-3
CASSAPGSGGQPQHF
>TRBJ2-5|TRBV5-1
CASRGEFRQETQYF
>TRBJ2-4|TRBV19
CASSPQGNWAKNIQYF
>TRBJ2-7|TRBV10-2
CASSESFTDEQYF
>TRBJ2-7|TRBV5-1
CASSLRSSYEQYF
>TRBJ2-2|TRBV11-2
CASSFELGQGPTGELFF
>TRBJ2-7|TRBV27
CASRSTRFGSEQYF
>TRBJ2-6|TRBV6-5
CASSYAPISSGANVLTF
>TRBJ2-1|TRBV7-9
CASSFLASGGAREQFF
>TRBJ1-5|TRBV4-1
CASSQDRAFPNQPQHF
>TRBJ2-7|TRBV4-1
CASSTQGPWSYEQYF
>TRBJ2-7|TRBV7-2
CASSLEGLAWGSYEQYF
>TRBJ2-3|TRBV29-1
CSVVRVSTDTQYF
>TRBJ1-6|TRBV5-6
CASSLWQTPLHF
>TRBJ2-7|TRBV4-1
CASSQVISYEQYF
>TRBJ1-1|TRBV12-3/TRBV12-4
CASSFNMNEPFF
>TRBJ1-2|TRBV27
CASRSRDGSYTF
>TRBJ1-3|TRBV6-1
CASSERDSKRLSGNTIYF
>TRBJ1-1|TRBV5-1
CASSLGGAPNTEAFF
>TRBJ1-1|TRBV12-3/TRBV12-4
CASSLPSRREAFF
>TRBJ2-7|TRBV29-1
CSVEGVQGAHRDEQYF
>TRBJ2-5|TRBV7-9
CASSLGPRASGIETQYF
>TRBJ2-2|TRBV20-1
CSAIDWAGGRNTGELFF
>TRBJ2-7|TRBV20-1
CSASTDLTNSYEQYF
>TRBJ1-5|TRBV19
CASEGWYSNQPQHF
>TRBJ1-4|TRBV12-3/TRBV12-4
CASSLTGALGKLFF
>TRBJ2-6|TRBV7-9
CASSSRTRDSGANVLTF
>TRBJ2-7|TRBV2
CASSPQGLPSYEQYF
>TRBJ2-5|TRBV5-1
CASSAQGQGQETQYF
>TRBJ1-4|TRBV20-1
CSARDPALSGEKLFF
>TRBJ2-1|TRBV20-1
CSARGTAAYNEQFF